This T cell receptor (beta chain) was captured by sequencing in a study of identical twins. The germline gives CDR1 DFQATT, CDR2 SNEGSKA (reference sequence). Trimming shortened V by 6 bases and J by 0 bases, and 12 bases separated the two germline ends. This CDR3 has 13 residues. Via MiXCR, TCRdb re-called the 5' RACE reads, giving one row per CDR3 protein. The profile shows 540,000 or so distinct CDR3 sequences, 20% to 25% of them singletons. These records were also assigned to another study, of yellow fever vaccine responses in identical twins.

The gene calls are TRBV20-1 and TRBJ2-7; D could derive from TRBD1 or TRBD2 (5 bases each). The TCR comes from a woman younger than 35 in good health. What was sequenced was CD4+ T cells sorted from blood. CDR3 nucleotide sequence: TGCAGTGCCCTCCATGGGGGCTCCTACGAGCAGTACTTC. Translating gives CSALHGGSYEQYF.